A single sample is the source of the 6 T cell receptor beta chains below, sequenced in a study of PD-1 blockade in classical Hodgkin lymphoma. As for time point: cycle 4 day 1 (C4D1), after around six weeks of nivolumab. All patients experienced relapse after autologous stem cell transplantation, and brentuximab vedotin exposure was variable. With magnetic negative selection, CD4+ T cells were purified from PBMCs that had been thawed. Clones were read by immunoSEQ multiplex PCR, and TCRdb kept only the in-frame ones, dropping some. This sample has tens of thousands of clones; approximately 85% occur once, and the top ten carry more than 2%. The material was CD4+ T cells from blood, obtained before the fourth cycle of nivolumab. Receptors were obtained from a human donor with classical Hodgkin lymphoma.

The chain uses TRBV28 and TRBJ1-6, with 8 bases aligning to TRBD1. Germline V gives CDR1 MDHEN, CDR2 SYDVKM. The CDR3 consists of 14 residues. The V segment lost 5 bases and the J segment 9 bases; nucleotides outside the gene matches: 6. The CDR3 DNA follows: TGTGCCAGCAGTACCGGACAGGGTAGTTCACCCCTCCACTTT. Translated, it gives CASSTGQGSSPLHF.

This clone has just a few counts. One junction end disagrees with the germline gene, perhaps due to a read error. The chain combines TRBV7-7 with TRBJ1-2; no firm D call. The CDR3 has 15 residues. Germline lookup yields CDR1 SSHAT and CDR2 FNYEAQ (reference sequence). This CDR3 is CASSLGMGCDYGYTF. The CDR3 coding sequence is TGTGCTAGCAGCTTAGGCATGGGATGCGACTATGGCTACACCTTC. Supplemented by reference TRBV7-7 and TRBJ1-2, the full variable domain reads GAGVSQSPRYKVTKRGQDVTLRCDPISSHATLYWYQQALGQGPEFLTYFNYEAQPDKSGLPSDRFSAERPEGSISTLTIQRTEQRDSAMYRCASSLGMGCDYGYTFGSGTRLTVV.

The J gene is TRBJ2-7, the V gene TRBV10-3, with D possibly being TRBD1 (6 bases). Germline values: CDR1 ENHRY, CDR2 SYGVKD. CDR3 length equals 18 residues. Trimming removed 7 bases from V and 4 bases from J, with 29 bases in between. As DNA, the CDR3 is TGTGCCATCACCGAAGGGGGTCCGTCCTATAGTCCGGTATACGAGCAGTACTTC. Amino acids: CAITEGGPSYSPVYEQYF.

The CDR3 DNA sequence: TGTGCCAGCAGCACCAGACTAGCCGGAGTCCCCTACAATGAGCAGTTCTTC. Its protein product is CASSTRLAGVPYNEQFF. The chain has TRBV9 and TRBJ2-1; 7 bases are shared with TRBD2. The V gene's germline CDR1 is SGDLS and CDR2 YYNGEE. The CDR3 runs to 17 residues. V gave up 4 bases and J gave up 2 bases; unmatched junction bases: 12.

V is TRBV6-6 and J is TRBJ2-7; D might be TRBD2 (6 bases). In germline, CDR1 is MNHNY, CDR2 SVGAGI (reference sequence). V shed 4 bases and J shed 3 bases, with 10 bases lying between them. CDR3 length: 13 residues. In nucleotides, the CDR3 is TGTGCCAGCAGTTTTCTAGCGATCTACGAGCAGTACTTC. Amino acids: CASSFLAIYEQYF.

The chain recombines TRBV4-2 with TRBJ1-1; D unclear. Deletions cut 1 base from V and 3 bases from J, with 9 bases between. CDR1 LGHNA and CDR2 YNFKEQ come from the germline V gene. The CDR3 consists of 14 residues. DNA of the CDR3: TGTGCCAGCAGCCAAGCCCAAGACCACACTGAAGCTTTCTTT. As protein: CASSQAQDHTEAFF.